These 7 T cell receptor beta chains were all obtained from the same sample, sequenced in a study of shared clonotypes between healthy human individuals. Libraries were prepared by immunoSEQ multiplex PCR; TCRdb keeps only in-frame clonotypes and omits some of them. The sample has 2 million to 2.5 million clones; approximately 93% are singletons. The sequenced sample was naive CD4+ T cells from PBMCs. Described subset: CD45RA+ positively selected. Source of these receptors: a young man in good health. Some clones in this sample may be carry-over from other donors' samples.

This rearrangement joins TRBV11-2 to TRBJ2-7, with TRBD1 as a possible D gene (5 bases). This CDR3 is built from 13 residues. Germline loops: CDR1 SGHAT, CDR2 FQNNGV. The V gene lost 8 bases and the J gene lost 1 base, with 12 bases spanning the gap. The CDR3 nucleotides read TGTGCCAGCCGAACAGGTCCTTCCTACGAGCAGTACTTC. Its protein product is CASRTGPSYEQYF. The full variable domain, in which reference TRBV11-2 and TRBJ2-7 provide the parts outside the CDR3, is EAGVAQSPRYKIIEKRQSVAFWCNPISGHATLYWYQQILGQGPKLLIQFQNNGVVDDSQLPKDRFSAERLKGVDSTLKIQPAKLEDSAVYLCASRTGPSYEQYFGPGTRLTVT.

The DNA of the CDR3 is TGCGCCAGCAGCACGGGACTAGCGTTCAATGAGCAGTTCTTC. Its translation: CASSTGLAFNEQFF. The rearrangement uses TRBV5-1 and TRBJ2-1, with 10 bases matching TRBD2. The CDR3 has 14 amino acids. CDR1 and CDR2 (germline): SGHRS, YFSETQ. V was clipped by 4 bases and J by 6 bases; unmatched bases: 4.

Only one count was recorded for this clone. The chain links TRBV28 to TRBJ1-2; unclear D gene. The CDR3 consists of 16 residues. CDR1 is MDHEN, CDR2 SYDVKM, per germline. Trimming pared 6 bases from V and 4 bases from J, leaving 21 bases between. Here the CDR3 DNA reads TGTGCCAGCAGCCCAACGGGTGCGGGGAGTGTCTATGGCTACACCTTC. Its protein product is CASSPTGAGSVYGYTF.

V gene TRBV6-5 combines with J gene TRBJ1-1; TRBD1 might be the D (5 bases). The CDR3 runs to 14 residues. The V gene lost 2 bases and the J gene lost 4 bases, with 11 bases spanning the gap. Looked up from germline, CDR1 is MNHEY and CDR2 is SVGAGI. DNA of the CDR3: TGTGCCAGCAGTTACCGAGAAGGGGCCACTGAAGCTTTCTTT. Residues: CASSYREGATEAFF.

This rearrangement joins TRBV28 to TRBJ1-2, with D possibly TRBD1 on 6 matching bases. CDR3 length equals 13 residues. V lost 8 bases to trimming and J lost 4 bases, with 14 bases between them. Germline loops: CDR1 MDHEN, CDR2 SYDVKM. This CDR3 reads CASEGGRTYGYTF. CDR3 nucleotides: TGTGCCAGCGAGGGGGGACGGACCTATGGCTACACCTTC.

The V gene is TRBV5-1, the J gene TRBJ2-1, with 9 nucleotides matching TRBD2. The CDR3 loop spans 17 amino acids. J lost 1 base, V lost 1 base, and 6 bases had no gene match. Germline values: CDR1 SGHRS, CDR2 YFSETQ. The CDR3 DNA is TGCGCCAGCAGCTTGTTTAGCGGGAGCGGATCCTACAATGAGCAGTTCTTC. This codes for CASSLFSGSGSYNEQFF.

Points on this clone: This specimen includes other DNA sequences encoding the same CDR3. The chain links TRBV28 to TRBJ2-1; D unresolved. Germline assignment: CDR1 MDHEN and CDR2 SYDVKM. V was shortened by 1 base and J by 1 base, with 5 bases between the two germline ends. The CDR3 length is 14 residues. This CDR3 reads CASSLSGSYNEQFF. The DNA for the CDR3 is TGTGCCAGCAGTTTATCAGGTTCCTACAATGAGCAGTTCTTC.